The next 8 T cell receptor beta chains were all read from a single sample in a study of T-cell memory formation after mild COVID-19. TCRdb analysed the 5' RACE reads with MiXCR anew, one entry per CDR3 protein. The repertoire holds approximately 230,000 distinct CDR3 sequences, with over 15% as singletons. Specimen: PBMCs or a T cell subset sorted from them (not recorded which). These receptors originate from a man between 18 and 35 years old who had mild COVID-19 (a few samples of this study predate the infection). Cell type and time point are not known.

The chain is built from TRBV6-5 and TRBJ2-7; TRBD1 matches 8 bases. CDR3 size: 15 residues. The germline V gene encodes CDR1 MNHEY and CDR2 SVGAGI. The V gene end was trimmed by 3 bases and the J gene end by 2 bases; junction bases not matched to a gene: 6. In DNA form, the CDR3 reads TGTGCCAGCAGTTATGAACCCAGGGGGCCCTACGAGCAGTACTTC. It is translated as CASSYEPRGPYEQYF.

V and J are TRBV3-1 and TRBJ2-1; TRBD1 aligns across 7 bases. Germline lookup yields CDR1 LGHDT and CDR2 YNNKEL (reference sequence). The CDR3 runs to 12 residues. The J segment lost 4 bases and the V segment lost 7 bases, leaving 1 base of the junction unmatched. This CDR3 is CASTDRYNEQFF. As DNA, the CDR3 is TGTGCCAGCACGGACAGGTACAATGAGCAGTTCTTC.

This clonotype was recorded many times. The chain uses TRBV20-1 and TRBJ2-2, with TRBD1 matching over 11 bases. The CDR3 is made up of 17 amino acids. V lost 4 bases and J lost 1; bases outside the gene matches: 8. Germline V gene lookup returns CDR1 DFQATT and CDR2 SNEGSKA (reference sequence). CDR3 loop: CSATFRDRGWNTGELFF. The CDR3 nucleotides are TGCAGTGCTACCTTCCGGGACAGGGGGTGGAACACCGGGGAGCTGTTTTTT.

The rearrangement joins TRBV7-8 to TRBJ2-3, with D perhaps matching TRBD2 (5 bases). The germline CDR1 and CDR2 sequences are SGHVS and FQNEAQ. This CDR3 contains 15 residues. Trimming removed 6 bases at V and 0 bases at J, with 13 bases between. The CDR3 region has the DNA TGTGCCAGCAGTCTAGGACTCCCTAGCACAGATACGCAGTATTTT. Its translation is CASSLGLPSTDTQYF.

The table lists this clonotype with a few counts. The V gene is TRBV11-1, the J gene TRBJ2-7; D may be TRBD1 (5 bases). Trimming removed 1 base from V and 4 bases from J, with 11 bases in between. This CDR3 spans 14 amino acids. Per germline, CDR1 SGHAT and CDR2 FQDESV (reference sequence). The CDR3 nucleotides are TGTGCCAGCAGCTTAGTCGGCAGGACATACGAGCAGTACTTC. Its protein is CASSLVGRTYEQYF.

The gene calls are TRBV4-2 and TRBJ2-1; 10 nucleotides align to TRBD2. Germline V lookup: CDR1 LGHNA, CDR2 YNFKEQ. The CDR3 consists of 15 residues. V was clipped by 4 bases and J by 7 bases; unmatched bases: 7. The CDR3 loop is CASSLQRGGSNEQFF. DNA of the CDR3: TGTGCCAGCAGCCTACAGCGGGGGGGATCGAATGAGCAGTTCTTC.

In its sample, this clonotype was seen a few times. The chain carries TRBV5-1 and TRBJ2-2; 7 positions match TRBD1. The germline V gene has CDR1 SGHRS and CDR2 YFSETQ. CDR3 length: 13 amino acids. J lost 3 bases, V lost 7 bases, and 3 bases had no gene match. The chain's CDR3 is CASGDRDTGELFF. The CDR3 DNA sequence: TGCGCCAGCGGTGACAGGGACACCGGGGAGCTGTTTTTT.

V gene TRBV7-2 combines with J gene TRBJ1-1; 7 bases align to TRBD1. Germline CDR1 and CDR2: SGHTA and FQGNSA. J lost 4 bases, V lost 5 bases, and 7 bases had no gene match. The CDR3 runs 14 residues. The chain's CDR3 is CASSPQGVVTEAFF. CDR3 DNA sequence: TGTGCCAGCAGCCCTCAGGGGGTGGTCACTGAAGCTTTCTTT.